The 26 T cell receptor beta chains presented below share a single source sample, sequenced in a study of T-cell reconstitution after alpha-beta-depleted transplantation in children. TCRbeta library construction was performed incorporating unique molecular identifiers. TCRdb fed the PCR reads into MiXCR, producing one record per CDR3 protein. The data show around 250,000 distinct CDR3 sequences, roughly 8.2% seen once. Sequences were derived from PBMCs, mostly from graft donor cells, sampled 180 days after TCRalphabeta/CD19-depleted stem cell transplant. The origin of the receptors is a male patient younger than 18 who had a stem cell transplant for acute lymphoblastic leukemia, so the T cells may come from the graft donor.

This clonotype has a count of ten or more. This sequence joins TRBV7-2 and TRBJ2-4, with D possibly matching TRBD1 (6 bases). V lost 3 bases to trimming and J lost 4 bases, with 10 bases between them. The CDR3 runs to 14 residues. Germline CDR1 is SGHTA and CDR2 is FQGNSA. The CDR3 nucleotides read TGTGCCAGCAGCTTTTCGACAGGAAAAAACATTCAGTACTTC. It is translated as CASSFSTGKNIQYF. The whole variable domain, filled in from reference TRBV7-2 and TRBJ2-4, reads GAGVSQSPSNKVTEKGKDVELRCDPISGHTALYWYRQSLGQGLEFLIYFQGNSAPDKSGLPSDRFSAERTGGSVSTLTIQRTQQEDSAVYLCASSFSTGKNIQYFGAGTRLSVL.

This clonotype was recorded many times. The chain combines TRBV28 with TRBJ1-6; 8 bases are a match to TRBD1. The CDR3 has 18 residues. Germline V gene sequence: CDR1 MDHEN, CDR2 SYDVKM. Losses at the gene ends were 3 bases for V and 0 bases for J; bases not matched to a gene: 7. Written as DNA, the CDR3 is TGTGCCAGCAGTTTTGGACAGGGCCTAAGCTCCTATAATTCACCCCTCCACTTT. Translated, it gives CASSFGQGLSSYNSPLHF.

This clonotype was detected many times. This chain connects TRBV5-1 to TRBJ2-7, with D perhaps given as TRBD1 or TRBD2 (5 bases each). This CDR3 is built from 15 residues. V dropped 4 bases and J dropped 6 bases, with 20 bases sitting between them. Germline V gene lookup returns CDR1 SGHRS and CDR2 YFSETQ. In DNA, the CDR3 is TGCGCCAGCAGCCCGGGACCGACTCTCGAGTCCGAGCAGTACTTC. This encodes CASSPGPTLESEQYF. Complete variable domain (other parts from reference TRBV5-1 and TRBJ2-7): KAGVTQTPRYLIKTRGQQVTLSCSPISGHRSVSWYQQTPGQGLQFLFEYFSETQRNKGNFPGRFSGRQFSNSRSEMNVSTLELGDSALYLCASSPGPTLESEQYFGPGTRLTVT.

Comments on this clonotype: A single base separates this from a much larger clone, so it may be a read error. The conserved phenylalanine or tryptophan normally closing the CDR3 is absent here, so this likely arose from a read error. The chain joins TRBV12-3 or TRBV12-4 to TRBJ1-6, with D perhaps matching TRBD1 (5 bases). The V gene lost 4 bases and the J gene lost 7 bases, with 8 bases spanning the gap. The CDR3 runs 13 residues. CDR3 nucleotides: TGTGCCAGCAGTTGGGGGGTGAATTCACCCCTCCACTAT. This gives the protein CASSWGVNSPLHY.

This clonotype was picked up many times. This CDR3 reads CASSDQGTGELFF. The CDR3 bases are TGTGCCAGCAGTGACCAGGGCACCGGGGAGCTGTTTTTT. The chain links TRBV12-3 or TRBV12-4 to TRBJ2-2; maybe TRBD1 (5 bases). The CDR3 length is 13 residues. V was cut by 5 bases and J by 4 bases, with 8 bases left in between.

Many counts were recorded for this clonotype. CDR3 region: CASNRQGPRGTDTQYF. The CDR3 DNA reads as TGTGCCAGCAACCGACAGGGCCCGCGTGGCACAGATACGCAGTATTTT. The chain is built from TRBV6-5 and TRBJ2-3, with 7 bases matching TRBD1. CDR3 length: 16 amino acids. Germline-derived CDR1 and CDR2 are MNHEY and SVGAGI. The V gene end was trimmed by 7 bases and the J gene end by 1 base; junction bases not matched to a gene: 11.

In its sample, this clonotype was seen many times. This chain connects TRBV9 to TRBJ2-4; no reliable D call. The germline gives CDR1 SGDLS, CDR2 YYNGEE. V dropped 2 bases and J dropped 0 bases, with 6 bases sitting between them. The CDR3 sequence is 14 residues long. CDR3 in DNA: TGTGCCAGCAGCGTCTCGGCAGCCAAAAACATTCAGTACTTC. Amino acid sequence: CASSVSAAKNIQYF.

On this clonotype: This could be a read error, since a much larger clone is one nucleotide away. The chain is built from TRBV11-1 and TRBJ1-2, with D perhaps TRBD1 (5 bases). Trimming stripped 1 base from V and 3 bases from J, with 12 bases between. This CDR3 region has 15 residues. Germline V gene lookup returns CDR1 SGHAT and CDR2 FQDESV (reference sequence). The CDR3 loop reads CASSLGDPTHYGYTF. CDR3 nucleotide sequence: TGTGCCAGCAGCTTAGGGGACCCGACTCACTATGGCTACACCTTC.

The chain couples TRBV7-9 to TRBJ2-7, with 10 bases fitting TRBD1. Germline CDR1 SEHNR, CDR2 FQNEAQ (reference sequence). The CDR3 is made up of 15 amino acids. The V gene end was trimmed by 3 bases and the J gene end by 2 bases; junction bases not matched to a gene: 4. The CDR3 sequence is CASSFMGQGTYEQYF. CDR3 DNA: TGTGCCAGCAGCTTCATGGGACAGGGGACCTACGAGCAGTACTTC.

This clonotype has ten or more counts. The chain recombines TRBV28 with TRBJ2-5; 7 bases align to TRBD1. The V gene's germline CDR1 is MDHEN and CDR2 SYDVKM. J was trimmed by 5 bases and V by 3 bases; bases with no gene match: 3. CDR3 size: 13 residues. CDR3 amino acids: CASSLTGPETQYF. The CDR3 bases are TGTGCCAGCAGTTTGACAGGGCCGGAGACCCAGTACTTC.

This clonotype occurred many times. The junction departs from the called germline gene at one end, perhaps through a read error. This rearrangement joins TRBV5-1 to TRBJ1-1, with 11 bases aligning to TRBD1. The CDR3 is 14 amino acids. CDR1 is SGHRS and CDR2 is YFSETQ in the germline V gene. CDR3 nucleotide sequence: TGCTCCAGCAGCCTCGGACAGGGGGCGACTGAAGCTTTCTTT. It specifies CSSSLGQGATEAFF.

This clonotype was seen at least ten times. One end of the junction varies from germline; a read error may be responsible. V and J are TRBV6-1 and TRBJ2-6; tentative D call: TRBD1 (5 bases). This CDR3 contains 17 residues. Germline loops: CDR1 MNHNS, CDR2 SASEGT. This CDR3 is CASSFLGSIFGANVLTF. The CDR3 DNA follows: TGTGCCAGCAGCTTCCTTGGATCCATTTTTGGGGCCAACGTCCTGACTTTT.

There are a few counts of this clonotype. The rearrangement uses TRBV12-3 or TRBV12-4 and TRBJ1-2; D is possibly TRBD1 (5 bases). V lost 6 bases, J lost 8 bases, and 16 bases lay in between. The CDR3 totals 13 residues. This chain's CDR3 is CASRDDSPSGYTF. The CDR3 DNA reads as TGTGCCAGCAGGGATGACAGCCCTTCGGGCTACACCTTC.

This clonotype has a count of ten or more. This sequence joins TRBV3-1 and TRBJ1-1; D not resolved. Germline CDR1 is LGHDT and CDR2 is YNNKEL (reference sequence). V lost 4 bases, J lost 5 bases, and 17 bases lay in between. CDR3 length: 15 amino acids. The CDR3 DNA reads as TGTGCCAGCAGCCCTGGACGGAGGGCCCTTACTGAAGCTTTCTTT. Its translation: CASSPGRRALTEAFF.

The V gene is TRBV5-1, the J gene TRBJ2-6; D gene uncertain. This CDR3 region has 16 residues. The germline V and J ends were trimmed by 0 bases and 3 bases, with 10 bases remaining between them. Germline V gene lookup returns CDR1 SGHRS and CDR2 YFSETQ. The CDR3 coding sequence is TGCGCCAGCAGCTTGGCGTGGCCAAGTGGGGCCAACGTCCTGACTTTC. Encoded protein: CASSLAWPSGANVLTF.

This clonotype was seen ten or more times. V is TRBV28 and J is TRBJ2-1; TRBD1 matches at 7 bases. After removal of 5 bases from V and 4 bases from J, the junction contained 8 bases not matched to a gene. Germline V CDR1 and CDR2: MDHEN, SYDVKM. The CDR3 has 15 amino acids. CDR3: CASSPTGALYNEQFF. CDR3 sequence (DNA): TGTGCCAGCAGTCCTACAGGGGCCCTTTACAATGAGCAGTTCTTC.

This clonotype was seen repeatedly, ten times or more. J is TRBJ2-7 and V is TRBV27, with 14 nucleotides matching TRBD2. This CDR3 is 18 amino acids long. CDR1 MNHEY and CDR2 SMNVEV come from the germline V gene (reference sequence). Trimming cost V 0 bases and J 6 bases; bases outside gene matches: 10. CDR3 coding DNA: TGTGCCAGCAGTTTATCATACCCTGGACTAGCGGGAGGTGGCGAGCAGTACTTC. Translation gives CASSLSYPGLAGGGEQYF.

This clonotype was counted ten times or more. This CDR3 reads CASSFRQESSYNEQFF. CDR3 DNA: TGTGCCAGCAGCTTCAGACAGGAGAGCTCCTACAATGAGCAGTTCTTC. This chain joins TRBV7-9 and TRBJ2-1, with D possibly TRBD1 on 6 matching bases. The V and J ends lost 3 bases and 0 bases respectively, with 12 bases between them. CDR1 SEHNR and CDR2 FQNEAQ come from the germline V gene (reference sequence). The CDR3 is made up of 16 amino acids.

This clonotype was seen at least ten times. J is TRBJ1-5 and V is TRBV3-1; D is unresolved. From germline, CDR1 is LGHDT and CDR2 YNNKEL (reference sequence). The CDR3 is made up of 14 amino acids. V was clipped by 0 bases and J by 3 bases, with 6 bases between them. CDR3 nucleotides: TGTGCCAGCAGCCAAGACTTGCTCAATCAGCCCCAGCATTTT. Translating gives CASSQDLLNQPQHF. Variable domain in full (rest from reference TRBV3-1 and TRBJ1-5): DTAVSQTPKYLVTQMGNDKSIKCEQNLGHDTMYWYKQDSKKFLKIMFSYNNKELIINETVPNRFSPKSPDKAHLNLHINSLELGDSAVYFCASSQDLLNQPQHFGDGTRLSIL.

This clonotype occurred many times. The J gene is TRBJ2-1, the V gene TRBV5-1, with D hard to call. The CDR3 consists of 12 residues. CDR1 SGHRS and CDR2 YFSETQ come from the germline V gene. The V end lost 4 bases, the J end lost 9 bases, and 11 bases lay between the germline ends. CDR3 DNA: TGCGCCAGCAGCCTGCCAGGTATTGAGCAGTTCTTC. As protein: CASSLPGIEQFF.

This clonotype was counted only a few times. The chain carries TRBV4-3 and TRBJ2-2, with D perhaps matching TRBD1 or TRBD2 (5 bases each). Looked up from germline, CDR1 is LGHNA and CDR2 is YSLEER. V gave up 5 bases and J gave up 6 bases, with 13 bases separating them. The CDR3 is 14 residues long. The CDR3 sequence is CASSVGRYAGELFF. The CDR3 DNA reads TGCGCCAGCAGCGTGGGACGATACGCCGGGGAGCTGTTTTTT.

The table lists this clonotype with many counts. The chain uses TRBV5-6 and TRBJ2-1; 10 bases are shared with TRBD1. CDR3 length: 13 residues. Per germline, CDR1 SGHDT and CDR2 YYEEEE. V lost 4 bases, J lost 10 bases, and 5 bases stayed unmatched. The CDR3 reads CASSRQGAREQFF. For the CDR3, the DNA is TGTGCCAGCAGCCGACAGGGGGCCAGAGAGCAGTTCTTC.

This clonotype was seen at least ten times. The chain recombines TRBV29-1 with TRBJ1-1, with D possibly matching TRBD1 (6 bases). V lost 5 bases to trimming and J lost 5 bases, with 12 bases between them. The CDR3 runs to 12 residues. CDR1 is SQVTM and CDR2 is ANQGSEA in the germline V gene. In DNA form, the CDR3 reads TGCAGCGTTACCCCCAGGGGAACTGAAGCTTTCTTT. Translation: CSVTPRGTEAFF.

The sample holds many counts of this clonotype. The chain employs TRBV20-1 and TRBJ2-7, with 9 bases identical to TRBD2. V dropped 0 bases and J dropped 4; count of bases not matched to a gene: 4. Germline-derived CDR1 and CDR2 are DFQATT and SNEGSKA (reference sequence). CDR3 size: 14 residues. CDR3 in amino acids: CSARDPSGRYEQYF. The DNA of the CDR3 is TGCAGTGCTAGAGACCCCAGCGGGAGGTACGAGCAGTACTTC.

This clonotype was recorded many times. This sequence joins TRBV14 and TRBJ2-7; 7 nucleotides match TRBD1. The germline CDR1 and CDR2 sequences are SGHDN and FVKESK. The ends lost 0 bases at V and 1 base at J; junction bases unmatched: 6. There are 16 residues in the CDR3. DNA of the CDR3: TGTGCCAGCAGCCAAGATGAGACAGGGTCTTCCTACGAGCAGTACTTC. Amino acid sequence: CASSQDETGSSYEQYF. The whole variable domain, remainder taken from reference TRBV14 and TRBJ2-7, is EAGVTQFPSHSVIEKGQTVTLRCDPISGHDNLYWYRRVMGKEIKFLLHFVKESKQDESGMPNNRFLAERTGGTYSTLKVQPAELEDSGVYFCASSQDETGSSYEQYFGPGTRLTVT.

Many counts were recorded for this clonotype. The rearrangement uses TRBV7-9 and TRBJ2-1; D is uncertain. V was pared by 9 bases and J by 14 bases, with 8 bases between. This CDR3 has 8 residues. The germline V gene encodes CDR1 SEHNR and CDR2 FQNEAQ (reference sequence). CDR3 sequence (DNA): TGTGCCAGTTTTCCGGAGTTCTTC. Amino acids: CASFPEFF.